Presented here are 15 T cell receptor beta chains from one specimen sequenced in a study of response to subunit inactivated influenza vaccine. MiXCR was run by TCRdb on the RT-PCR reads, yielding one entry per CDR3 protein. The sample carries fewer than 600,000 distinct CDR3 sequences, approximately 7.8% recorded once. Material: PBMCs from blood, obtained 23 months after vaccination. The receptors shown here come from a man aged 45-69 years who received an inactivated influenza vaccine.

This chain links TRBV5-1 with TRBJ2-7, with a weak D call TRBD2 (5 bases). This CDR3 comprises 13 residues. Germline values: CDR1 SGHRS, CDR2 YFSETQ. Deletions cut 7 bases from V and 4 bases from J, with 15 bases between. CDR3 region: CASSAVTGYEQYF. CDR3 coding DNA: TGCGCCAGCTCCGCGGTAACGGGGTACGAGCAGTACTTC.

This clonotype was seen at least ten times. The genes are TRBV20-1 and TRBJ1-4; no reliable D call. The length of the CDR3 is 13 residues. CDR1 is DFQATT, CDR2 SNEGSKA, per germline (reference sequence). The V gene lost 1 base and the J gene lost 6 bases, with 9 bases spanning the gap. The DNA of the CDR3 is TGCAGTGCTAGAGGTGGAACGGATGAAAAACTGTTTTTT. It encodes CSARGGTDEKLFF.

A few counts support this clonotype. The V gene is TRBV20-1, the J gene TRBJ2-2, with 7 bases matching TRBD1. Germline-derived CDR1 and CDR2 are DFQATT and SNEGSKA (reference sequence). V was pared by 0 bases and J by 2 bases, with 6 bases of the junction left unmatched. This CDR3 is built from 16 residues. CDR3 DNA sequence: TGCAGTGCTAGAGATTTGAGACAGGGAAACACCGGGGAGCTGTTTTTT. Protein product: CSARDLRQGNTGELFF.

J is TRBJ1-1 and V is TRBV5-1; D gene unclear. The germline V gene has CDR1 SGHRS and CDR2 YFSETQ. V gave up 0 bases and J gave up 2 bases, with 5 bases separating them. The CDR3 consists of 13 residues. This chain's CDR3 is CASSLVFNTEAFF. For the CDR3, the DNA is TGCGCCAGCAGCTTGGTATTCAACACTGAAGCTTTCTTT.

This clonotype was recorded a few times. This sequence joins TRBV5-5 and TRBJ2-7; D unresolved. Per germline, CDR1 SGHKS and CDR2 YYEKEE (reference sequence). V lost 0 bases and J 2 bases, leaving 6 bases between the germline ends. The CDR3 extends over 13 amino acids. The DNA for the CDR3 is TGTGCCAGCAGCTTGGTGGCAGCCTACGAGCAGTACTTC. As protein: CASSLVAAYEQYF.

This clonotype occurred a few times. This rearrangement joins TRBV27 to TRBJ2-3; TRBD2 agrees at 8 bases. CDR1 and CDR2 from the germline V gene are MNHEY and SMNVEV (reference sequence). Trimming at V came to 2 bases and at J to 2 bases, leaving 6 bases not matched to a gene. This CDR3 is built from 16 residues. The CDR3: CASSLPSGGPTDTQYF. The CDR3 DNA follows: TGTGCCAGCAGTTTACCCAGCGGGGGCCCCACAGATACGCAGTATTTT.

This clonotype occurred many times. The V gene is TRBV9, the J gene TRBJ1-5, with D possibly being TRBD1 (5 bases). CDR3 length: 15 amino acids. The germline V gene encodes CDR1 SGDLS and CDR2 YYNGEE. V was cut by 0 bases and J by 4 bases, with 11 bases left in between. CDR3 loop: CASSVGQGRNQPQHF. In nucleotides, the CDR3 is TGTGCCAGCAGCGTAGGGCAGGGAAGAAATCAGCCCCAGCATTTT.

This clonotype was picked up a small number of times. The chain's CDR3 is CASSQVVSGGAYNEQFF. CDR3 DNA sequence: TGCGCCAGCAGCCAAGTGGTCAGCGGGGGGGCTTACAATGAGCAGTTCTTC. The rearrangement links TRBV4-3 to TRBJ2-1, with 10 nucleotides matching TRBD2. Losses at the gene ends were 1 base for V and 4 bases for J; bases not matched to a gene: 7. Per germline, CDR1 LGHNA and CDR2 YSLEER. This CDR3 comprises 17 residues.

The rearrangement links TRBV25-1 to TRBJ2-3; D remains unclear. CDR1 is MGHDK, CDR2 SYGVNS, per germline. Trimming removed 8 bases from V and 1 base from J, with 10 bases in between. CDR3 length: 13 residues. CDR3 in amino acids: CASRRWGTDTQYF. The CDR3 region has the DNA TGTGCCAGCCGCAGGTGGGGCACAGATACGCAGTATTTT.

CDR3 sequence: CSARDPGVYEQYF. DNA of the CDR3: TGCAGTGCTAGAGATCCCGGGGTCTACGAGCAGTACTTC. The chain uses TRBV20-1 and TRBJ2-7, with D tentatively TRBD2 (5 bases). Between the trimmed V and J ends, which lost 0 bases and 3 bases, there was a span of 9 bases. The CDR3 loop spans 13 amino acids. Germline CDR1 and CDR2: DFQATT and SNEGSKA (reference sequence).

This clonotype has more than one count but fewer than ten. The genes are TRBV24-1 and TRBJ2-3, with TRBD2 matching 11 bases. CDR3 length: 16 amino acids. The V gene end was trimmed by 4 bases and the J gene end by 7 bases; junction bases not matched to a gene: 9. The germline V gene has CDR1 KGHDR and CDR2 SFDVKD. CDR3 region: CATSDRTSGGGHTQYF. As DNA, the CDR3 is TGTGCCACCAGTGACCGAACTAGCGGGGGAGGACATACGCAGTATTTT.

The V gene is TRBV12-3 or TRBV12-4, the J gene TRBJ2-7; a weak D match, TRBD2 (5 bases). The V end lost 7 bases, the J end lost 2 bases, and 12 bases lay between the germline ends. The CDR3 has 13 residues. The CDR3 coding sequence is TGTGCCAGCACCGTGGACGGGGCCTACGAGCAGTACTTC. Translation: CASTVDGAYEQYF.

This clonotype appeared a few times. The chain recombines TRBV29-1 with TRBJ2-3; D gene unclear. Trimming pared 6 bases from V and 0 bases from J, leaving 10 bases between. Germline V gene sequence: CDR1 SQVTM, CDR2 ANQGSEA. CDR3 size: 13 residues. Written as DNA, the CDR3 is TGCAGCGTCCTGGTTTCTAGCACAGATACGCAGTATTTT. Its translation is CSVLVSSTDTQYF.

This clonotype was seen many times. The gene calls are TRBV6-2 or TRBV6-3 and TRBJ1-2; D possibly corresponds to TRBD1 (6 bases). V lost 6 bases to trimming and J lost 6 bases, with 14 bases between them. This CDR3 spans 13 amino acids. In germline, CDR1 is MNHEY, CDR2 SVGEGT. CDR3 nucleotides: TGTGCCAGCAGACTACAGGGATGGGATGGCTACACCTTC. It codes for CASRLQGWDGYTF.

This clonotype was picked up many times. This chain uses TRBV20-1 with TRBJ1-5; tentative D call: TRBD1 (5 bases). Between the trimmed V and J ends, which lost 3 bases and 3 bases, there was a span of 18 bases. Germline-derived CDR1 and CDR2 are DFQATT and SNEGSKA (reference sequence). This CDR3 is built from 16 residues. The CDR3 bases are TGCAGTGCTAGTAACTCGATGGGGCGGTACAATCAGCCCCAGCATTTT. Translation: CSASNSMGRYNQPQHF.